What follows are 13 T cell receptor beta chains derived from one specimen sequenced in a study of OX40 agonist ivuxolimab in advanced cancers. Libraries were prepared by immunoSEQ multiplex PCR; TCRdb keeps only in-frame clonotypes and omits some of them. The sample consists of more than 65,000 clones, 85% of them appearing once. The starting material was CD4+ or CD8+ T cells sorted from blood, obtained in a trial of the OX40 agonist ivuxolimab. The receptors derive from an adult with an advanced solid tumor such as melanoma, head and neck, liver or kidney cancer.

The V gene is TRBV7-7, the J gene TRBJ2-5; TRBD1 is a possible D gene (6 bases). CDR1 and CDR2 from the germline V gene are SSHAT and FNYEAQ (reference sequence). This CDR3 region has 15 residues. Trimming removed 2 bases from V and 5 bases from J, with 15 bases in between. CDR3 sequence reads: CASSLKGGQGETQYF. CDR3 DNA sequence: TGTGCCAGCAGCTTAAAGGGCGGGCAGGGGGAGACCCAGTACTTC.

The chain uses TRBV6-4 and TRBJ1-2, with a tentative D call TRBD1 (6 bases). Trimming removed 0 bases at V and 10 bases at J, with 9 bases between. The germline CDR1 and CDR2 sequences are MRHNA and SNTAGT. CDR3 length equals 12 residues. The CDR3 DNA is TGTGCCAGCAGTGACTCCGGGACATCCTACACCTTC. Translation: CASSDSGTSYTF.

To note about this clone: Other DNA sequences in this sample translate to the same CDR3. The rearrangement joins TRBV2 to TRBJ1-5, with D possibly being TRBD1 (6 bases). Germline-derived CDR1 and CDR2 are SNHLY and FYNNEI. This CDR3 comprises 15 residues. Trimming pared 3 bases from V and 4 bases from J, leaving 13 bases between. The CDR3 protein is CASSDQGQSNQPQHF. CDR3 DNA sequence: TGTGCCAGCAGTGATCAAGGACAGAGTAATCAGCCCCAGCATTTT.

This clone was counted only a few times. V and J are TRBV30 and TRBJ1-1; possible D gene TRBD1, 5 bases. Trimming removed 6 bases from V and 0 bases from J, with 11 bases in between. Per the germline V gene, CDR1 is GTSNPN and CDR2 is SVGIG (reference sequence). The CDR3 covers 13 residues. The CDR3 region is CACTPGLNTEAFF. Here the CDR3 DNA reads TGTGCCTGTACGCCGGGGCTGAACACTGAAGCTTTCTTT.

The chain joins TRBV6-6 to TRBJ2-7, with D unclear. The CDR3 length is 13 residues. Germline V gives CDR1 MNHNY, CDR2 SVGAGI (reference sequence). V lost 7 bases and J lost 1, with 11 bases in between. CDR3 nucleotide sequence: TGTGCCAGCACCGCCGGACCATCCTACGAGCAGTACTTC. Its translation is CASTAGPSYEQYF.

Here the CDR3 reads CASSESDGHSPLHF. The CDR3 DNA follows: TGTGCCAGCAGTGAATCGGACGGCCATTCACCCCTCCACTTT. The gene calls are TRBV6-1 and TRBJ1-6; D is ambiguous. CDR1 is MNHNS and CDR2 is SASEGT in the germline V gene. Trimming left V 2 bases short and J 8 bases short, with 10 bases between. The CDR3 length is 14 residues.

This clone was seen only a few times. The chain has TRBV5-1 and TRBJ2-2; 7 bases fit TRBD2. V was pared by 3 bases and J by 2 bases, with 7 bases of the junction left unmatched. The CDR3 is made up of 16 amino acids. From germline, CDR1 is SGHRS and CDR2 YFSETQ. The DNA for the CDR3 is TGCGCCAGCAGCTCGGGGGAGGGGATCAACACCGGGGAGCTGTTTTTT. It is translated as CASSSGEGINTGELFF.

The chain carries TRBV9 and TRBJ2-3; no reliable D call. There are 12 residues in the CDR3. In germline, CDR1 is SGDLS, CDR2 YYNGEE. Trimming left V 4 bases short and J 9 bases short, with 12 bases between. CDR3 in amino acids: CASSPGFMTQYF. CDR3 coding DNA: TGTGCCAGCAGCCCAGGATTTATGACGCAGTATTTT.

This clone was seen a single time. V usage is TRBV6-1 and J usage is TRBJ1-2, with D tentatively TRBD1 (6 bases). The germline V gene encodes CDR1 MNHNS and CDR2 SASEGT. The length of the CDR3 is 14 residues. The germline V and J ends were trimmed by 5 bases and 6 bases, with 16 bases remaining between them. CDR3 protein: CASSRGDRTNGYTF. The CDR3 DNA is TGTGCCAGCAGTAGGGGAGACAGGACAAATGGCTACACCTTC.

This chain joins TRBV7-2 and TRBJ1-3, with unresolved D. The germline V gene encodes CDR1 SGHTA and CDR2 FQGNSA. The CDR3 extends over 15 amino acids. Between the trimmed V and J ends, which lost 5 bases and 4 bases, there was a span of 15 bases. Written as DNA, the CDR3 is TGTGCCAGCAGCCAGCGGACTCCTCCCGGAAACACCATATATTTT. Its translation is CASSQRTPPGNTIYF.

The chain's CDR3 is CASSLAGTGNTIYF. The CDR3 DNA sequence: TGTGCCAGCAGCTTAGCAGGCACTGGAAACACCATATATTTT. The rearrangement joins TRBV7-9 to TRBJ1-3; D is ambiguous. CDR1 and CDR2 (germline): SEHNR, FQNEAQ (reference sequence). V lost 0 bases, J lost 2 bases, and 5 bases lay in between. This CDR3 region has 14 residues. Filled out from reference TRBV7-9 and TRBJ1-3, the complete variable domain reads DTGVSQNPRHKITKRGQNVTFRCDPISEHNRLYWYRQTLGQGPEFLTYFQNEAQLEKSRLLSDRFSAERPKGSFSTLEIQRTEQGDSAMYLCASSLAGTGNTIYFGEGSWLTVV.

The chain uses TRBV19 and TRBJ2-5; TRBD1 agrees at 8 bases. The J call is doubtful: the DNA matches TRBJ2-7 better. The CDR3 loop spans 13 amino acids. The V gene's germline CDR1 is LNHDA and CDR2 SQIVND (reference sequence). CDR3 sequence (DNA): TGTGCCAGTAGTCCGGACAGGGCCCGCGAGCAGTACTTC. Its protein product is CASSPDRAREQYF.

The chain combines TRBV27 with TRBJ2-3; TRBD1 aligns across 7 bases. After removal of 5 bases from V and 4 bases from J, the junction contained 9 bases not matched to a gene. Looked up from germline, CDR1 is MNHEY and CDR2 is SMNVEV (reference sequence). The CDR3 runs 15 residues. CDR3 sequence reads: CASSTPQGVADTQYF. In DNA form, the CDR3 reads TGTGCCAGCAGTACTCCCCAGGGGGTCGCAGATACGCAGTATTTT.